The 17 T cell receptor beta chains below come from one sample, sequenced in a study of T cells expressing NK-cell markers. Reanalyzing the 5' RACE reads, TCRdb keeps one entry per CDR3 protein, without DNA. Its clone listing holds 200,000 to 300,000 distinct CDR3 sequences. The sequenced sample was blood T cells: a sorted CD56 or NKG2C T cell subset, CD4+ or CD8+ T cells, or bulk PBMC T cells (not recorded which). The receptors come from a woman aged 18 to 75 in good health.

This chain uses TRBV5-1 with TRBJ2-3; absent DNA, TCRdb's TRBD2 call cannot be checked. The length of the CDR3 is 19 residues. Per the germline V gene, CDR1 is SGHRS and CDR2 is YFSETQ. The CDR3 loop reads CASSSLGGSRTSGTDTQYF.

The rearrangement uses TRBV11-2 and TRBJ2-3; lacking DNA, the TRBD1 call made by TCRdb goes unchecked. The CDR3 contains 14 residues. Germline V gene sequence: CDR1 SGHAT, CDR2 FQNNGV. CDR3: CASTLGATTDTQYF.

The chain couples TRBV6-5 to TRBJ2-1; TCRdb returns TRBD2, unconfirmable since there is no DNA. The CDR3 extends over 15 amino acids. The germline V gene has CDR1 MNHEY and CDR2 SVGAGI. This CDR3 is CASSSKREPRREQFF.

The V and J genes are TRBV6-2 or TRBV6-3 and TRBJ1-1. CDR1 MNHEY and CDR2 SVGEGT come from the germline V gene. The CDR3 loop spans 14 amino acids. The CDR3 sequence: CASSYFDMNTEAFF.

This chain connects TRBV14 to TRBJ2-3; TCRdb's D call, TRBD1, is unchecked because there is no DNA. The length of the CDR3 is 13 residues. Per germline, CDR1 SGHDN and CDR2 FVKESK. CDR3 protein: CASSRRVTDTQYF.

V is TRBV23-1 and J is TRBJ2-7; TCRdb proposes TRBD2, but this gene call is untestable without DNA. TRBV23-1 is flagged as an ORF with uncertain function. The CDR3 runs to 19 residues. CDR3 amino acids: CASSPGLGSMTRRPYEQYF.

The chain joins TRBV7-9 to TRBJ1-5; the TRBD1 assignment by TCRdb is unverifiable without DNA. The CDR3 covers 15 residues. In germline, CDR1 is SEHNR, CDR2 FQNEAQ (reference sequence). This CDR3 reads CASSLAQGKDQPQHF.

The CDR3 loop is CASSSVGTSGRRGAYEQYF. The gene calls are TRBV5-1 and TRBJ2-7; as DNA is missing, the TRBD2 call by TCRdb cannot be tested. The germline V gene has CDR1 SGHRS and CDR2 YFSETQ. The CDR3 extends over 19 amino acids.

The V and J genes are TRBV24-1 and TRBJ2-1; no DNA is available, so the TRBD2 call from TCRdb remains unchecked. The germline V gene encodes CDR1 KGHDR and CDR2 SFDVKD. This CDR3 is built from 14 residues. The chain's CDR3 is CATSNHGAGDEQFF.

This chain uses TRBV28 with TRBJ2-1; TCRdb picks TRBD2, but there is no DNA to check that call. Germline V gene sequence: CDR1 MDHEN, CDR2 SYDVKM. The CDR3 has 22 residues. CDR3 amino acids: CASSFYFTGTSGRESVDNEQFF.

The rearrangement uses TRBV18 and TRBJ1-5. CDR1 KGHSH and CDR2 LQKENI come from the germline V gene. The CDR3 extends over 13 amino acids. Here the CDR3 reads CASSPGGRQPQHF.

The chain links TRBV5-1 to TRBJ1-4; TCRdb returns TRBD1, unconfirmable since there is no DNA. There are 17 residues in the CDR3. In germline, CDR1 is SGHRS, CDR2 YFSETQ. The CDR3 is CASSLLGQIGTNEKLFF. Combining the CDR3 with reference TRBV5-1 and TRBJ1-4 gives the whole variable domain KAGVTQTPRYLIKTRGQQVTLSCSPISGHRSVSWYQQTPGQGLQFLFEYFSETQRNKGNFPGRFSGRQFSNSRSEMNVSTLELGDSALYLCASSLLGQIGTNEKLFFGSGTQLSVL.

The rearrangement uses TRBV6-1 and TRBJ1-4. CDR1 is MNHNS, CDR2 SASEGT, per germline. CDR3 length: 15 residues. CDR3 sequence reads: CASSPPQGGNEKLFF.

The chain has TRBV4-3 and TRBJ2-7; without DNA, the TCRdb call of TRBD1 cannot be checked. The length of the CDR3 is 14 residues. Germline CDR1 and CDR2: LGHNA and YSLEER. CDR3 residues: CASSQGGASYEQYF.

The CDR3 spells CASSPPPSYEQYF. The rearrangement uses TRBV7-2 and TRBJ2-7; TCRdb names TRBD2, which stays unverified in the absence of DNA. Germline V gene data show CDR1 as SGHTA and CDR2 as FQGNSA. The CDR3 extends over 13 amino acids. Together with reference TRBV7-2 and TRBJ2-7, the CDR3 gives the full variable domain: GAGVSQSPSNKVTEKGKDVELRCDPISGHTALYWYRQSLGQGLEFLIYFQGNSAPDKSGLPSDRFSAERTGGSVSTLTIQRTQQEDSAVYLCASSPPPSYEQYFGPGTRLTVT.

The chain recombines TRBV7-2 with TRBJ1-1; the TCRdb call, TRBD1, lacks DNA for checking. The germline V gene has CDR1 SGHTA and CDR2 FQGNSA. The CDR3 runs to 13 residues. CDR3 region: CASSGAANTEAFF. Filled out from reference TRBV7-2 and TRBJ1-1, the complete variable domain reads GAGVSQSPSNKVTEKGKDVELRCDPISGHTALYWYRQSLGQGLEFLIYFQGNSAPDKSGLPSDRFSAERTGGSVSTLTIQRTQQEDSAVYLCASSGAANTEAFFGQGTRLTVV.

V and J are TRBV5-1 and TRBJ2-5. The CDR3 covers 14 residues. CDR1 is SGHRS and CDR2 is YFSETQ in the germline V gene. Here the CDR3 reads CASSLSVRKETQYF. The full variable domain, completed using reference TRBV5-1 and TRBJ2-5, is KAGVTQTPRYLIKTRGQQVTLSCSPISGHRSVSWYQQTPGQGLQFLFEYFSETQRNKGNFPGRFSGRQFSNSRSEMNVSTLELGDSALYLCASSLSVRKETQYFGPGTRLLVL.